This entry lists 26 T cell receptor beta chains sequenced from one sample in a study of shared clonotypes between healthy human individuals. Clones were sequenced by immunoSEQ multiplex PCR, and TCRdb holds only the in-frame ones, with some missing. The top ten clones hold approximately 1.7% of a sample with 600,000 to 800,000 clones, around 70% of them seen once. The sequencing sample was made of memory CD4+ T cells sorted from blood. Specified subset: CD45RA-negative fraction. The receptor source for this set is a woman in her 30s in good health.

This clone was detected only a few times. V gene TRBV7-3 combines with J gene TRBJ2-1; the D gene is possibly TRBD2 (6 bases). Germline loops: CDR1 SGHTA, CDR2 FQGTGA. Trimming took off 2 bases at V and 7 bases at J, with 18 bases between the two ends. The CDR3 is made up of 16 amino acids. The CDR3, as DNA: TGTGCCAGCAGCTTATCTTCGGGCGGGGATGGGAATGAGCAGTTCTTC. As protein: CASSLSSGGDGNEQFF.

This clone was seen more than once but under ten times. This CDR3 is CAISESLGGTSYEQYF. The CDR3 DNA follows: TGTGCCATCAGTGAGTCGTTGGGGGGCACTTCCTACGAGCAGTACTTC. The chain links TRBV10-3 to TRBJ2-7; D could derive from TRBD1 or TRBD2 (6 bases each). The V end was cut by 0 bases, the J end by 1 base, with 13 bases between. The V gene's germline CDR1 is ENHRY and CDR2 SYGVKD. The CDR3 has 16 residues.

This chain uses TRBV18 with TRBJ2-7, with D tentatively TRBD1 (6 bases). CDR3 length: 13 amino acids. Per the germline V gene, CDR1 is KGHSH and CDR2 is LQKENI. V lost 6 bases to trimming and J lost 1 base, with 10 bases between them. DNA of the CDR3: TGTGCCAGCTCGGATGGACAGTCCTACGAGCAGTACTTC. It specifies CASSDGQSYEQYF.

V gene TRBV7-2 combines with J gene TRBJ2-1; D may be TRBD2 (5 bases). This CDR3 comprises 13 residues. V lost 1 base and J 12 bases, leaving 13 bases between the germline ends. Germline V lookup: CDR1 SGHTA, CDR2 FQGNSA. The CDR3 DNA sequence: TGTGCCAGCAGCTTAGGCGCTAGCCGGACGCAGTTCTTC. It codes for CASSLGASRTQFF.

This sequence joins TRBV4-1 and TRBJ1-2, with D maybe TRBD1 (6 bases). Trimming removed 1 base at V and 4 bases at J, with 16 bases between. The CDR3 runs to 16 residues. CDR1 and CDR2 from the germline V gene are MGHRA and YSYEKL. The CDR3 region has the DNA TGCGCCAGCAGCCAAGGTGCAGGGGCGCGAAGCTATGGCTACACCTTC. Its protein product is CASSQGAGARSYGYTF.

This chain uses TRBV28 with TRBJ2-1, with 12 bases matching TRBD2. Losses at the gene ends were 4 bases for V and 8 bases for J; bases not matched to a gene: 6. This CDR3 has 15 residues. Per germline, CDR1 MDHEN and CDR2 SYDVKM. This CDR3 reads CASSSLAGGPHEQFF. CDR3 bases: TGTGCCAGCAGTTCCCTAGCGGGAGGGCCCCATGAGCAGTTCTTC.

In its sample, this clone was seen once. The chain couples TRBV11-3 to TRBJ2-1, with TRBD2 matching over 8 bases. The ends lost 4 bases at V and 6 bases at J; junction bases unmatched: 8. Germline V lookup: CDR1 SGHNT, CDR2 YENEEA. The CDR3 length is 15 residues. The CDR3 is CASSSKREKGNEQFF. CDR3 nucleotide sequence: TGTGCCAGCAGCTCCAAGCGGGAGAAGGGCAATGAGCAGTTCTTC.

The count of this clone is one. The chain combines TRBV6-5 with TRBJ2-1; D is uncertain. V lost 5 bases and J lost 6, with 11 bases in between. The CDR3 sequence is 13 residues long. Germline loops: CDR1 MNHEY, CDR2 SVGAGI. The CDR3: CASSTGPSNEQFF. CDR3 bases: TGTGCCAGCAGTACCGGACCCAGCAATGAGCAGTTCTTC.

The chain has TRBV5-6 and TRBJ2-4; D may be TRBD2 (5 bases). Trimming shortened V by 4 bases and J by 2 bases, and 10 bases separated the two germline ends. From germline, CDR1 is SGHDT and CDR2 YYEEEE. The CDR3 sequence is 14 residues long. The CDR3 sequence is CASSRPGSKNIQYF. For the CDR3, the DNA is TGTGCCAGCAGCCGTCCGGGGTCCAAAAACATTCAGTACTTC.

This rearrangement joins TRBV7-2 to TRBJ2-6, with 9 nucleotides matching TRBD2. The CDR3 contains 16 residues. V was clipped by 8 bases and J by 0 bases; unmatched bases: 5. CDR1 and CDR2 from the germline V gene are SGHTA and FQGNSA. CDR3 in amino acids: CASENSGSSGANVLTF. The CDR3 DNA follows: TGTGCCAGCGAGAATAGCGGGAGCTCTGGGGCCAACGTCCTGACTTTC.

The rearrangement uses TRBV11-2 and TRBJ2-3; TRBD2 agrees at 12 bases. CDR1 and CDR2 (germline): SGHAT, FQNNGV. Germline trimming cut 6 bases from V and 5 bases from J; bases unmatched to any gene: 6. The CDR3 spans 15 residues. CDR3 DNA: TGTGCCAGCAGGAAACTAGCGGGAGGATTAGATACGCAGTATTTT. It is translated as CASRKLAGGLDTQYF.

The genes are TRBV18 and TRBJ2-5, with 7 bases fitting TRBD1. The germline V gene encodes CDR1 KGHSH and CDR2 LQKENI. The V segment lost 3 bases and the J segment 1 base; nucleotides outside the gene matches: 8. The CDR3 covers 16 residues. The CDR3 nucleotides read TGTGCCAGCTCACCCACGAAAACAGGGGCCCAAGAGACCCAGTACTTC. Its translation is CASSPTKTGAQETQYF.

The chain combines TRBV5-1 with TRBJ1-1, with 8 bases matching TRBD1. The junction had 6 bases not matched to a gene; V was cut back by 4 bases and J by 1 base. Looked up from germline, CDR1 is SGHRS and CDR2 is YFSETQ. The CDR3 is 15 amino acids. CDR3 sequence (DNA): TGCGCCAGCAGCCCGGGACAGGAAGCGAACACTGAAGCTTTCTTT. This translates into CASSPGQEANTEAFF.

The chain employs TRBV11-3 and TRBJ2-1; 10 bases fit TRBD2. J was trimmed by 4 bases and V by 5 bases; bases with no gene match: 5. The CDR3 runs 15 residues. Germline V gene data show CDR1 as SGHNT and CDR2 as YENEEA. CDR3 region: CASSGGLADYNEQFF. The DNA of the CDR3 is TGTGCCAGCAGCGGCGGACTAGCGGATTACAATGAGCAGTTCTTC.

The chain uses TRBV30 and TRBJ2-2; 7 bases map to TRBD1. The CDR3 spans 16 residues. Germline CDR1 and CDR2: GTSNPN and SVGIG (reference sequence). V shed 2 bases and J 0 bases; nucleotides not matched to a gene: 6. The CDR3 loop reads CAWSPKDRSNTGELFF. The CDR3, as DNA: TGTGCCTGGAGTCCGAAGGACAGGTCGAACACCGGGGAGCTGTTTTTT.

V and J are TRBV2 and TRBJ1-1; D unclear. There are 13 residues in the CDR3. Between the trimmed V and J ends, which lost 2 bases and 8 bases, there was a span of 12 bases. Germline V gives CDR1 SNHLY, CDR2 FYNNEI. The CDR3 sequence: CASSEWVDGEAFF. The CDR3 DNA reads as TGTGCCAGCAGTGAATGGGTCGACGGGGAAGCTTTCTTT.

J is TRBJ2-7 and V is TRBV5-1; TRBD1 is a possible D gene (6 bases). The CDR3 is made up of 15 amino acids. The V end lost 4 bases, the J end lost 2 bases, and 16 bases lay between the germline ends. CDR1 and CDR2 (germline): SGHRS, YFSETQ. The CDR3 is CASSPTSGQTYEQYF. The CDR3 DNA follows: TGCGCCAGCAGCCCCACCTCGGGACAAACCTACGAGCAGTACTTC.

This chain links TRBV5-5 with TRBJ2-3; the D is unclear. The CDR3 contains 14 residues. Germline V gene lookup returns CDR1 SGHKS and CDR2 YYEKEE (reference sequence). Trimming cost V 8 bases and J 2 bases, with 15 bases left between them. The chain's CDR3 is CASSLRALTDTQYF. The CDR3 nucleotides read TGTGCCAGTTCGCTGCGTGCCCTCACAGATACGCAGTATTTT.

The V gene is TRBV4-1, the J gene TRBJ1-5, with D maybe TRBD1 (5 bases). Germline lookup yields CDR1 MGHRA and CDR2 YSYEKL. V was pared by 6 bases and J by 5 bases, with 11 bases between. The CDR3 has 13 residues. CDR3 in amino acids: CASRGVGDQPQHF. CDR3 DNA sequence: TGCGCCAGCAGGGGGGTAGGGGATCAGCCCCAGCATTTT.

This rearrangement joins TRBV10-3 to TRBJ2-3, with 10 bases that match TRBD1. Trimming took 4 bases from V and 5 from J; bases not matched to a gene: 6. The CDR3 length is 15 residues. CDR1 and CDR2 from the germline V gene are ENHRY and SYGVKD. CDR3 sequence: CAISVGQGYEDTQYF. The CDR3 DNA follows: TGTGCCATCAGTGTGGGACAGGGGTATGAAGATACGCAGTATTTT.

The chain couples TRBV11-2 to TRBJ1-5; D ambiguous. The CDR3 has 13 amino acids. The V gene lost 3 bases and the J gene lost 9 bases, with 12 bases spanning the gap. CDR1 is SGHAT, CDR2 FQNNGV, per germline. CDR3 sequence: CASSLGSHSPQHF. CDR3 nucleotide sequence: TGTGCCAGCAGCTTGGGAAGTCATTCGCCCCAGCATTTT.

As regards this clone: Other DNA sequences in this sample translate to the same CDR3. The CDR3 coding sequence is TGTGCCAGCAGCGTGGGCAGGGGCACCGGGGAGCTGTTTTTT. Protein: CASSVGRGTGELFF. The rearrangement joins TRBV9 to TRBJ2-2; perhaps TRBD1 as D (6 bases). Germline V gene sequence: CDR1 SGDLS, CDR2 YYNGEE. The V end lost 2 bases, the J end lost 4 bases, and 9 bases lay between the germline ends. This CDR3 comprises 14 residues.

This chain connects TRBV19 to TRBJ2-7, with TRBD2 identical over 11 bases. In germline, CDR1 is LNHDA, CDR2 SQIVND (reference sequence). The CDR3 loop spans 15 amino acids. Germline trimming cut 4 bases from V and 3 bases from J; bases unmatched to any gene: 5. CDR3 coding DNA: TGTGCCAGTAGTACGTCGGGGACTAGCGGCTACGAGCAGTACTTC. Amino acids: CASSTSGTSGYEQYF.

The J gene is TRBJ2-7, the V gene TRBV10-1; 10 bases line up with TRBD2. The ends lost 6 bases at V and 4 bases at J; junction bases unmatched: 15. Germline loops: CDR1 WNHNN, CDR2 SYGVQD (reference sequence). The CDR3 is 17 amino acids. CDR3 loop: CASSPVRASGRGYEQYF. CDR3 DNA sequence: TGCGCCAGCAGCCCCGTCAGGGCTAGCGGGAGAGGGTACGAGCAGTACTTC.

Details on this clone: The sample holds other DNA sequences that translate to the same CDR3. This rearrangement joins TRBV7-6 to TRBJ1-5; D possibly corresponds to TRBD1 (5 bases). V was shortened by 4 bases and J by 1 base, with 11 bases between the two germline ends. This CDR3 region has 15 residues. Germline CDR1 reads SGHVS; CDR2 reads FNYEAQ. The CDR3 reads CASSSNRDSNQPQHF. In DNA form, the CDR3 reads TGTGCCAGCAGCTCGAACCGGGACAGCAATCAGCCCCAGCATTTT.

The gene calls are TRBV20-1 and TRBJ1-6; D is unclear. The CDR3 contains 11 residues. Trimming pared 5 bases from V and 7 bases from J, leaving 6 bases between. CDR1 and CDR2 from the germline V gene are DFQATT and SNEGSKA (reference sequence). The CDR3 DNA sequence: TGCAGTGCTCTAGGGAATTCACCCCTCCACTTT. This sequence encodes CSALGNSPLHF.